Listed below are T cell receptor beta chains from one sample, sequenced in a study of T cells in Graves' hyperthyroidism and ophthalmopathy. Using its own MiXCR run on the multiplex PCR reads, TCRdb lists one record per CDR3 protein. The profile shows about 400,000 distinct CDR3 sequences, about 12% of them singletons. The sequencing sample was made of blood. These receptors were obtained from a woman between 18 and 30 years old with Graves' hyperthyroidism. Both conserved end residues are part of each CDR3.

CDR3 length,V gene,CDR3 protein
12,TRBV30,CAWSSGGETQYF
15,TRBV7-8,CASSPRLAGAGEQYF
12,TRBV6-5,CASSYSSGDQYF
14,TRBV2,CASRISGTFDTQYF
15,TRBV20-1,CSARDRKLYNSPLHF
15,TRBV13,CASSTDRGGSYEQYF
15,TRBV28,CASSLWTGTRNEQYF
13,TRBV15,CATGDTENTEAFF
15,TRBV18,CASSSGQGDGETQYF
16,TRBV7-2,CASSLGGRATNEKLFF
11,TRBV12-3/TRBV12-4,CASSRGTGVNF
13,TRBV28,CASRTEKTGELFF
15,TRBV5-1,CASSTGTVDRETQYF
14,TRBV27,CASSMGTPGETQYF
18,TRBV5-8,CASSSGHQGGGGGETQYF
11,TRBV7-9,CAGAPYNEQFF
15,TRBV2,CASSVRTGGGETQYF
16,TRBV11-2,CASSLGAGPNTDTQYF
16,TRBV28,CARTALYSGEVVEQYF
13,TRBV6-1,CASRRAGRETQYF
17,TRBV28,CASSPLRSGPSNEKLFF
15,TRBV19,CASTNGGSSDYGYTF
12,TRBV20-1,CSASAMNTEAFF
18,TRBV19,CASSIGGEASSSYNEQFF
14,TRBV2,CASSVGGAAEGYTF
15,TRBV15,CATSRGGGREQPQHF
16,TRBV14,CASSRPDLLGSNEQFF
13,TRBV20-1,CSAKGRSNQPQHF
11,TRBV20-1,CSASPGHGYTF
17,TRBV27,CASSFSFGGSYNSPLHF
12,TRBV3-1,CASSQTGGEQFF
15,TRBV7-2,CASSLGTSVPDTQYF
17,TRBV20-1,CSARDDGQGGTNEKLFF
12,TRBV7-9,CASSLLLTELFF
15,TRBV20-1,CSASGNSGSNQPQHF
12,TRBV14,CASRPFRTEAFF
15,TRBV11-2,CASSSNWDAGNTIYF
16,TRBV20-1,CSARAKLPGSGDTQYF
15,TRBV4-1,CASSPSGQPTNEQFF
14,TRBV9,CASSFNPGPYEQYF
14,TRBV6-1,CASSPQLGNQPQHF
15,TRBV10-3,CAILRGQGNPTEAFF
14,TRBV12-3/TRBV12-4,CASSLDNPFYGYTF
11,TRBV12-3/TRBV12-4,CASSRRNTIYF
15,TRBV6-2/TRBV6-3,CASSYGLARSYEQYF
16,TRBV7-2,CASSLALNRATDTQYF
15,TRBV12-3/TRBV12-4,CASSSAGKSQETQYF
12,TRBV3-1,CASSPQGHEQYF
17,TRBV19,CASSIDLRQTYNQPQHF
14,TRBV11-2,CASSFSRSGTEAFF
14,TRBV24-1,CATSVAGQKETQYF
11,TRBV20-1,CSAARGNEQFF
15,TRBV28,CATRGGVQITYEQYF
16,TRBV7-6,CASSGTSGRALYEQYF
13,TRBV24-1,CATSDPGQPGAFF
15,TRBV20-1,CSAEGRGGNNSPLHF
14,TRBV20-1,CSAPLAGEDNEQFF